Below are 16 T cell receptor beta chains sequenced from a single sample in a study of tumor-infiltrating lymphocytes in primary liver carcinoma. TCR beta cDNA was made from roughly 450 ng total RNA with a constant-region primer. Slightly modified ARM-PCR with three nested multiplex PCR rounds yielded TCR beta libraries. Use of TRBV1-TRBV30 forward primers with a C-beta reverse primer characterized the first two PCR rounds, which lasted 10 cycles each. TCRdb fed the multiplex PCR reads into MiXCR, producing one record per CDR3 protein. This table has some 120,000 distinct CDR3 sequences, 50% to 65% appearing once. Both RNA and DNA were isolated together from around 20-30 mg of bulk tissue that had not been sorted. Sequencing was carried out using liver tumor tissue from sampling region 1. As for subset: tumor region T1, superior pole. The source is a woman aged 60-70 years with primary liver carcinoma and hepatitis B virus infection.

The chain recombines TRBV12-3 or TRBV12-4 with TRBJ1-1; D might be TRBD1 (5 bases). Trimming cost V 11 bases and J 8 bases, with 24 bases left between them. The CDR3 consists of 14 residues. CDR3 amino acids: CAGTLSAAAGEAFF. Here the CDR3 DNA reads TGTGCCGGCACCCTTTCGGCGGCGGCAGGGGAAGCTTTCTTT.

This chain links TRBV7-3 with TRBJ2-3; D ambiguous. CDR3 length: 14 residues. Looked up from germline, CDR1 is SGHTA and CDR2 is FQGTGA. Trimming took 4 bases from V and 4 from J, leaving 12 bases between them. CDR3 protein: CASSSDQWADTQYF. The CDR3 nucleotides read TGTGCCAGCAGCTCGGATCAGTGGGCAGATACGCAGTATTTT.

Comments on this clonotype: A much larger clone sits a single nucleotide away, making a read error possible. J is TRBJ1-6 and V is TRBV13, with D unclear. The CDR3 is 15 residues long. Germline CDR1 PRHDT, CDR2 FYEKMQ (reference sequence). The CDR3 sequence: CAGSSTGPGNSPLHF. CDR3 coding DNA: TGTGCCGGCAGCTCGACGGGTCCGGGTAATTCACCCCTCCACTTT.

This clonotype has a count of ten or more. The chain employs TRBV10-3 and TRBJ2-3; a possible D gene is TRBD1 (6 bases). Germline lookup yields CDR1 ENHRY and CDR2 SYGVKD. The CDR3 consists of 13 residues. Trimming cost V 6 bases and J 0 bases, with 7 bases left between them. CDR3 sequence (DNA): TGTGCCATCAGGCAGGGGAGCACAGATACGCAGTATTTT. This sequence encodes CAIRQGSTDTQYF.

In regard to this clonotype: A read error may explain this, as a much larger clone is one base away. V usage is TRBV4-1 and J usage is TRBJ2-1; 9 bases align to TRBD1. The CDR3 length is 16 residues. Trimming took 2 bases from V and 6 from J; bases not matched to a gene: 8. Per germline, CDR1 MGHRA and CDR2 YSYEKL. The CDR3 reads CASSQWTGEVCNEQFF. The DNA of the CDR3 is TGCGCCAGCAGCCAATGGACAGGGGAGGTATGCAATGAGCAGTTCTTC.

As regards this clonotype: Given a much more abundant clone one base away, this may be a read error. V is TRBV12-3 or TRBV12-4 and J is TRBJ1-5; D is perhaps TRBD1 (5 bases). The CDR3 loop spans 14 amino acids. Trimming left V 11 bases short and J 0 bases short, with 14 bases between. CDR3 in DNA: TGTGCCGGGGCACAGGACCCTAGCAATCAGCCCCAGCATTTT. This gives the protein CAGAQDPSNQPQHF.

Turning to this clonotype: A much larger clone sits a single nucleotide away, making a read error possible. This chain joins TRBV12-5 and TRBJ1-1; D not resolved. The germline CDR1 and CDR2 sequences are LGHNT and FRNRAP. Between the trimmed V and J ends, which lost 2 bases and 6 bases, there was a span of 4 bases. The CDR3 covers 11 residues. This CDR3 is CASGLSAEAFF. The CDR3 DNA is TGTGCTAGTGGTTTGAGCGCTGAAGCTTTCTTT.

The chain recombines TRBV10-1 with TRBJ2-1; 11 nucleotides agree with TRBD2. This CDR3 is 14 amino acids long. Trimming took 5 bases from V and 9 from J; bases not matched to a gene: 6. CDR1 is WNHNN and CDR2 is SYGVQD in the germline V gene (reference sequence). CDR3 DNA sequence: TGCGCCAGCAGTCTTAGCGGGAGGGCTAGTGAGCAGTTCTTC. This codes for CASSLSGRASEQFF.

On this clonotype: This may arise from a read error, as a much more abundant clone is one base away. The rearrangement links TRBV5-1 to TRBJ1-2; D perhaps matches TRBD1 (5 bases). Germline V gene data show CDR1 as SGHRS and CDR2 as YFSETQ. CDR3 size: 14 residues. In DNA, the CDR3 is TGCACCAGCAGCTTGGTGGGGGGTAACTATGGCTACACCTTC. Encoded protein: CTSSLVGGNYGYTF.

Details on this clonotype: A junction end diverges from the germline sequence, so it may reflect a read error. CDR3 DNA sequence: TGTGCCAGCAGCAGCGGGCGGGAGTCCACCGGGGATCTGTTTTTT. It is translated as CASSSGRESTGDLFF. The chain uses TRBV11-2 and TRBJ2-2; TRBD2 matches 7 bases. CDR1 SGHAT and CDR2 FQNNGV come from the germline V gene. There are 15 residues in the CDR3.

Written as DNA, the CDR3 is TGTGCCATCGGACTAGGGAGAGCCAATGAGCAGTTCTTC. It yields the protein CAIGLGRANEQFF. This rearrangement joins TRBV10-3 to TRBJ2-1, with 7 bases lining up with TRBD2. Trimming at V came to 8 bases and at J to 6 bases, leaving 7 bases not matched to a gene. Germline CDR1 ENHRY, CDR2 SYGVKD. The CDR3 runs 13 residues.

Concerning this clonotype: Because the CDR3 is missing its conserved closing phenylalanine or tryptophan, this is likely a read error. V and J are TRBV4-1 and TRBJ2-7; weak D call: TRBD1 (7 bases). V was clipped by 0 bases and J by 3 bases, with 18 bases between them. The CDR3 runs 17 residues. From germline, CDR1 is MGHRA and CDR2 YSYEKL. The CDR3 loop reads CASSQDPSYRGLYEQYL. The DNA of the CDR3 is TGCGCCAGCAGCCAAGACCCAAGTTACAGGGGACTCTACGAGCAGTACCTC.

The CDR3 DNA reads as TGTGCCAGCACCCCCAACGGTTACGAGCAGTACTTC. Translating gives CASTPNGYEQYF. The gene calls are TRBV25-1 and TRBJ2-7; no reliable D call. Germline CDR1 and CDR2: MGHDK and SYGVNS. This CDR3 is 12 amino acids long. The V end was cut by 7 bases, the J end by 4 bases, with 11 bases between.

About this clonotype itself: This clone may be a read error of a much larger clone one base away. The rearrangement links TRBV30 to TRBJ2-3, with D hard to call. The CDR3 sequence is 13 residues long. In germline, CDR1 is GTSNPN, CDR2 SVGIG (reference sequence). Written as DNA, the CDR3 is TGTGCCTGGAGTGGAATTTCGAAAGATACGCGGTATTTT. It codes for CAWSGISKDTRYF.

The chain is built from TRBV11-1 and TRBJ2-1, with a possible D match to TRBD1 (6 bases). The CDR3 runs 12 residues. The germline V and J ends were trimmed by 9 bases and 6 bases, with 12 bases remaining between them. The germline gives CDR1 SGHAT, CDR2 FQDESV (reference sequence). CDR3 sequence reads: CARRVGGNEQFF. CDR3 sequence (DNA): TGTGCCAGGAGGGTAGGGGGCAATGAGCAGTTCTTC.

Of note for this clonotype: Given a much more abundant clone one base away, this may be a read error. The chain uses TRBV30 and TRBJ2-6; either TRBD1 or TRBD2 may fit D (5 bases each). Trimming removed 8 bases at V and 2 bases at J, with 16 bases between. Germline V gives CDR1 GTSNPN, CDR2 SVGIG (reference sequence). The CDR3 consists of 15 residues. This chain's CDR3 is CARAREGAGANVLTF. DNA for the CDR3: TGTGCCAGGGCCCGGGAAGGGGCTGGGGCCAACGTCCTGACTTTC.